The source of this T cell receptor (beta chain) is a study of blood T cell repertoires in COVID-19. Across the whole study: The analysed material was cDNA or gDNA that came from T cells, B-cell-depleted T cells, or PBMCs.

The germline V gene encodes CDR1 KGHSH and CDR2 LQKENI. This CDR3 region has 17 residues. The V and J ends lost 2 bases and 2 bases, in that order; junction bases with no gene match: 11. Clones were sequenced by immunoSEQ multiplex PCR, and TCRdb holds only the in-frame ones, with some missing. This repertoire shows 380,000 or so clones, approximately 89% found once; its top ten account for 1.3%. The receptor was derived from a man aged 25 to 40 who had recovered from COVID-19. The V and J genes are TRBV18 and TRBJ1-1, with TRBD1 matching 7 bases. What was sequenced was PBMCs or T cells enriched from blood (not recorded which). CDR3 in DNA: TGTGCCAGCTCACCATCGACAGGGATTACTATTAACACTGAAGCTTTCTTT. It encodes CASSPSTGITINTEAFF.